In this sample, the clone carrying this T cell receptor beta chain turned up once. Its antigen is unidentified. The trim removed 5 bases at V and 7 bases at J, leaving 10 bases unmatched. There are 16 residues in the CDR3. Germline-derived CDR1 and CDR2 are SNHLY and FYNNEI. The data are from a study of identical twins. Findings and caveats of the study: Conclusions rested on cross-sectional statistics rather than following the same donors. Modelling approaches yielded underestimates of out-of-frame TCR alpha sharing between monozygotic twins. Reduced insertions were recorded for abundant cord blood beta clonotypes, with no such pattern in memory repertoires.

One entry per CDR3 protein, called by TCRdb with MiXCR from the 5' RACE reads. Here the sample spans 690,000 or so distinct CDR3 sequences, roughly 8% being singletons. The same specimen was also included in a second study, on yellow fever vaccine responses in identical twins. This second study says: Twins' vaccine T cell responses reportedly seemed partly convergent and partly personalized.

The source material was PBMCs. This clonotype was sampled from a woman between 18 and 29 years old in good health. This chain connects TRBV2 to TRBJ2-1; 11 bases agree with TRBD2. As DNA, the CDR3 is TGTGCCAGCAGTCTAATGACTAGCGGGGCCCCAAATGAGCAGTTCTTC. This sequence encodes CASSLMTSGAPNEQFF.